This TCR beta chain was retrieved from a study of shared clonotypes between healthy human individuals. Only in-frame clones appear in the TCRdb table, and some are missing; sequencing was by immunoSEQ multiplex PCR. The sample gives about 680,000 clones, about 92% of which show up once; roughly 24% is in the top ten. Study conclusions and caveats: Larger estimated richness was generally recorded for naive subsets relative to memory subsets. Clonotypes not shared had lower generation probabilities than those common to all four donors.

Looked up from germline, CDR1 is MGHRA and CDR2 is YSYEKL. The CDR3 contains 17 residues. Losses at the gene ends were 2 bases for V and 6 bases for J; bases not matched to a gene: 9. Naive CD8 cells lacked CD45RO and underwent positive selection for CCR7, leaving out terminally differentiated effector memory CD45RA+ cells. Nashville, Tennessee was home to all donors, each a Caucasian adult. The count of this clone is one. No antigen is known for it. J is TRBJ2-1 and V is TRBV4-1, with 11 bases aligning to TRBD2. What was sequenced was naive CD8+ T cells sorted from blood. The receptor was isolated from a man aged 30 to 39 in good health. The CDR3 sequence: CASSQPELAGVGNEQFF. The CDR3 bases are TGCGCCAGCAGCCAACCAGAACTAGCGGGAGTGGGCAATGAGCAGTTCTTC.